This T cell receptor (beta chain) was sequenced during a study of immune cell composition in non-small cell lung cancer. This clone has more than one count but fewer than ten. Its target is unknown. Study outcomes and limitations: Squamous carcinomas (around 80%) more often had tumour-associated clones >0.5% than adenocarcinomas (approximately 35%).

Repertoires were generated with immunoSEQ multiplex PCR, while TCRdb's copy carries only in-frame clones and drops some. The table shows roughly 15,000 clones, with about 70% occurring only once. The source material was lung tumor tissue. The sequence was collected from a human donor with non-small cell lung cancer.

CDR3 region: CAISERERQAGRYSYEQYF. The CDR3 nucleotides are TGTGCCATCAGTGAGAGAGAGAGACAGGCGGGCCGTTACTCCTACGAGCAGTACTTC. The V and J genes are TRBV10-3 and TRBJ2-7, with D possibly matching TRBD1 (6 bases). The germline V gene has CDR1 ENHRY and CDR2 SYGVKD. The CDR3 covers 19 residues. V lost 2 bases to trimming and J lost 0 bases, with 23 bases between them.